The 26 T cell receptor beta chains presented below share a single source sample, sequenced in a study of shared clonotypes between healthy human individuals. Sequencing used immunoSEQ multiplex PCR; TCRdb keeps in-frame clones, though not all of them. The sample carries some 1 million clones, about 80% recorded once. Sequencing was carried out using memory CD4+ T cells sorted from blood. Noted subset: CD45RA-negative fraction. These receptors were collected from a man aged 18 to 30 in good health.

This chain joins TRBV7-2 and TRBJ1-2; no firm D call. This CDR3 has 15 residues. Germline CDR1 is SGHTA and CDR2 is FQGNSA. V lost 5 bases and J lost 0, with 13 bases in between. The CDR3 coding sequence is TGTGCCAGCAGCAATCCGACGGAGTCTAACTATGGCTACACCTTC. Translation gives CASSNPTESNYGYTF. The entire variable domain, with the rest obtained from reference TRBV7-2 and TRBJ1-2, is as follows: GAGVSQSPSNKVTEKGKDVELRCDPISGHTALYWYRQSLGQGLEFLIYFQGNSAPDKSGLPSDRFSAERTGGSVSTLTIQRTQQEDSAVYLCASSNPTESNYGYTFGSGTRLTVV.

This clone was counted a few times. The V call is TRBV2, the J call TRBJ1-2; D may be TRBD1 (5 bases). This CDR3 is built from 13 residues. Trimming shortened V by 8 bases and J by 8 bases, and 18 bases separated the two germline ends. Per germline, CDR1 SNHLY and CDR2 FYNNEI. CDR3: CASAVKAGDGYTF. CDR3 bases: TGTGCCAGCGCCGTCAAAGCGGGGGACGGCTACACCTTC.

Comment on this clone: This CDR3 is also generated by other DNA sequences in the sample. This chain uses TRBV30 with TRBJ2-7; perhaps TRBD1 as D (5 bases). Trimming shortened V by 5 bases and J by 3 bases, and 11 bases separated the two germline ends. The germline CDR1 and CDR2 sequences are GTSNPN and SVGIG (reference sequence). CDR3 length: 12 amino acids. CDR3 region: CAWAGNSYEQYF. The CDR3 DNA reads TGTGCCTGGGCAGGGAACAGCTACGAGCAGTACTTC. The full variable domain, with the rest looked up from reference TRBV30 and TRBJ2-7, is SQTIHQWPATLVQPVGSPLSLECTVEGTSNPNLYWYRQAAGRGLQLLFYSVGIGQISSEVPQNLSASRPQDRQFILSSKKLLLSDSGFYLCAWAGNSYEQYFGPGTRLTVT.

This clone has a count of ten or more. The chain employs TRBV11-2 and TRBJ2-7, with TRBD2 matching over 10 bases. Germline V lookup: CDR1 SGHAT, CDR2 FQNNGV. The CDR3 length is 15 residues. The V segment lost 5 bases and the J segment 1 base; nucleotides outside the gene matches: 5. The CDR3 DNA reads as TGTGCCAGCAGCGTTACTAGCGGGACATCCTACGAGCAGTACTTC. This sequence encodes CASSVTSGTSYEQYF.

V is TRBV7-9 and J is TRBJ1-6, with 8 bases fitting TRBD1. The CDR3 contains 15 residues. V was clipped by 5 bases and J by 8 bases; unmatched bases: 8. Germline CDR1 and CDR2: SEHNR and FQNEAQ (reference sequence). The CDR3 DNA reads TGTGCCAGCAGCCCCGGGACAGGAGATTATTCACCCCTCCACTTT. This encodes CASSPGTGDYSPLHF.

CDR3 DNA sequence: TGTGCCAGCAGCTTAGCGTTGGGTCCCCGGAATGAGCAGTTCTTC. This sequence encodes CASSLALGPRNEQFF. This chain uses TRBV7-9 with TRBJ2-1; no definite D call. Germline V gene sequence: CDR1 SEHNR, CDR2 FQNEAQ (reference sequence). The CDR3 totals 15 residues. Trimming left V 0 bases short and J 7 bases short, with 13 bases between.

This chain links TRBV7-9 with TRBJ1-5; no clear D gene. The CDR3 consists of 13 residues. Looked up from germline, CDR1 is SEHNR and CDR2 is FQNEAQ (reference sequence). The V and J ends lost 2 bases and 5 bases respectively, with 7 bases between them. CDR3 sequence reads: CASSLFPDQPQHF. DNA for the CDR3: TGTGCCAGCAGCTTATTTCCAGATCAGCCCCAGCATTTT.

V is TRBV7-6 and J is TRBJ2-7; D is unclear. CDR1 is SGHVS, CDR2 FNYEAQ, per germline. V was clipped by 4 bases and J by 3 bases, with 4 bases between them. The CDR3 has 11 amino acids. The CDR3 here is CASSSDYEQYF. Written as DNA, the CDR3 is TGTGCCAGCAGCTCCGACTACGAGCAGTACTTC.

This clone was seen just once. The CDR3 protein is CASSYEEIKGGQPQHF. The CDR3 DNA reads as TGTGCCAGCAGCTACGAGGAGATAAAAGGAGGTCAGCCCCAGCATTTT. This chain joins TRBV6-6 and TRBJ1-5, with no clear D. CDR1 and CDR2 (germline): MNHNY, SVGAGI (reference sequence). Trimming left V 6 bases short and J 6 bases short, with 21 bases between. This CDR3 contains 16 residues.

The chain couples TRBV2 to TRBJ2-7, with D possibly matching TRBD2 (5 bases). V was trimmed by 5 bases and J by 6 bases, leaving 17 bases between them. The CDR3 spans 14 residues. Looked up from germline, CDR1 is SNHLY and CDR2 is FYNNEI. The chain's CDR3 is CASSSSGNSAEQYF. As DNA, the CDR3 is TGTGCCAGCAGTTCGTCCGGGAACTCAGCCGAGCAGTACTTC.

Of note for this clone: One junction end disagrees with the germline gene, perhaps due to a read error. This chain uses TRBV7-3 with TRBJ1-1; a weak D match, TRBD1 (6 bases). This CDR3 has 15 residues. The germline V gene encodes CDR1 SGHTA and CDR2 FQGTGA. The CDR3 here is CASRLTGHLNTEAFF. DNA for the CDR3: TGTGCCAGCAGGTTAACGGGACACCTTAACACTGAAGCTTTCTTT.

The table lists this clone with many counts. The identical CDR3 is also encoded by other nucleotide sequences in the sample. This chain links TRBV9 with TRBJ1-6; 7 nucleotides agree with TRBD1. The CDR3 has 15 residues. CDR1 is SGDLS, CDR2 YYNGEE, per germline. V shed 0 bases, J shed 7 bases, and the junction held 4 bases outside the gene matches. The CDR3 nucleotides are TGTGCCAGCAGCGTAGGTGGGACAGCAAATTCACCCCTCCACTTT. It specifies CASSVGGTANSPLHF.

The V and J genes are TRBV9 and TRBJ2-3, with 12 bases lining up with TRBD2. This CDR3 comprises 18 residues. V was pared by 3 bases and J by 0 bases, with 8 bases of the junction left unmatched. Looked up from germline, CDR1 is SGDLS and CDR2 is YYNGEE. CDR3 protein: CASSEGGTSGYSTDTQYF. CDR3 sequence (DNA): TGTGCCAGCAGCGAGGGGGGGACTAGCGGGTACAGCACAGATACGCAGTATTTT.

The genes are TRBV30 and TRBJ1-2; possible D gene TRBD1, 5 bases. V was trimmed by 0 bases and J by 5 bases, leaving 7 bases between them. Germline V gene lookup returns CDR1 GTSNPN and CDR2 SVGIG (reference sequence). CDR3 length: 12 amino acids. CDR3 in amino acids: CAWSVGVYGYTF. The CDR3 DNA reads TGTGCCTGGAGTGTAGGGGTGTATGGCTACACCTTC.

There are a few counts of this clone. The chain recombines TRBV2 with TRBJ1-4; D ambiguous. In germline, CDR1 is SNHLY, CDR2 FYNNEI. This CDR3 contains 13 residues. The V end was cut by 6 bases, the J end by 14 bases, with 19 bases between. CDR3 nucleotide sequence: TGTGCCAGCAGCGAAACTGAGAGGGTCGTCCTGTTTTTT. Protein: CASSETERVVLFF. Based on the CDR3 plus reference TRBV2 and TRBJ1-4, the full variable domain is EPEVTQTPSHQVTQMGQEVILRCVPISNHLYFYWYRQILGQKVEFLVSFYNNEISEKSEIFDDQFSVERPDGSNFTLKIRSTKLEDSAMYFCASSETERVVLFFGSGTQLSVL.

With respect to this clone: A much larger clone sits a single nucleotide away, making a read error possible. The sample contains more than one DNA sequence encoding this CDR3. The chain has TRBV2 and TRBJ2-1; D ambiguous. Between the trimmed V and J ends, which lost 6 bases and 6 bases, there was a span of 12 bases. This CDR3 is built from 13 residues. Per germline, CDR1 SNHLY and CDR2 FYNNEI. The CDR3 nucleotides read TGTGCCAGCAGCCCGTCCCTCCTCAATGAGCAGTTCTTC. This encodes CASSPSLLNEQFF.

The rearrangement uses TRBV28 and TRBJ2-3; D gene ambiguous. V was trimmed by 6 bases and J by 1 base, leaving 14 bases between them. The CDR3 contains 15 residues. CDR1 is MDHEN, CDR2 SYDVKM, per germline. As DNA, the CDR3 is TGTGCCAGCAGCTCGCCCGGAAAGGGCACAGATACGCAGTATTTT. Translating gives CASSSPGKGTDTQYF.

The J gene is TRBJ1-1, the V gene TRBV19; a possible D gene is TRBD1 (5 bases). This CDR3 contains 12 residues. Between the trimmed V and J ends, which lost 6 bases and 6 bases, there was a span of 11 bases. In germline, CDR1 is LNHDA, CDR2 SQIVND (reference sequence). The CDR3 sequence: CASRAVGAEAFF. CDR3 coding DNA: TGTGCCAGTAGGGCTGTAGGGGCTGAAGCTTTCTTT.

This chain uses TRBV2 with TRBJ2-1; maybe TRBD1 (6 bases). CDR3 size: 13 residues. The germline CDR1 and CDR2 sequences are SNHLY and FYNNEI. Trimming cost V 5 bases and J 6 bases, with 11 bases left between them. CDR3 in DNA: TGTGCCAGCAGTAGACAGGAAATCAATGAGCAGTTCTTC. This encodes CASSRQEINEQFF.

The V gene is TRBV6-5, the J gene TRBJ2-3, with D tentatively TRBD2 (5 bases). Germline-derived CDR1 and CDR2 are MNHEY and SVGAGI. Trimming removed 4 bases at V and 6 bases at J, with 11 bases between. This CDR3 has 13 amino acids. The CDR3 is CASSSPRVDTQYF. The CDR3 DNA follows: TGTGCCAGCAGTTCCCCGCGGGTCGATACGCAGTATTTT.

The J gene is TRBJ2-1, the V gene TRBV7-9; D unresolved. CDR1 SEHNR and CDR2 FQNEAQ come from the germline V gene (reference sequence). The CDR3 length is 16 residues. Trimming took 0 bases from V and 7 from J, leaving 16 bases between them. Here the CDR3 reads CASSLATVRVTNEQFF. In DNA, the CDR3 is TGTGCCAGCAGCTTAGCGACGGTAAGGGTAACAAATGAGCAGTTCTTC.

Notes on this clone: Additional DNA sequences in this sample encode the identical CDR3. The J gene is TRBJ1-2, the V gene TRBV5-1; D perhaps matches TRBD1 (5 bases). Germline V gives CDR1 SGHRS, CDR2 YFSETQ. This CDR3 spans 13 amino acids. V lost 4 bases, J lost 2 bases, and 9 bases lay in between. The CDR3 region has the DNA TGCGCCAGCAGCCCGGGGGGGAACTATGGCTACACCTTC. This sequence encodes CASSPGGNYGYTF.

This chain joins TRBV5-6 and TRBJ2-1; TRBD2 agrees at 7 bases. Trimming cost V 1 base and J 8 bases; bases outside gene matches: 6. CDR3 length: 14 residues. CDR1 SGHDT and CDR2 YYEEEE come from the germline V gene. CDR3 coding DNA: TGTGCCAGCAGCTTGTACGGGAGGCGGGATGAGCAGTTCTTC. Its translation: CASSLYGRRDEQFF.

The chain combines TRBV6-5 with TRBJ2-5, with TRBD1 as a possible D gene (6 bases). Trimming stripped 6 bases from V and 1 base from J, with 15 bases between. The CDR3 sequence is 15 residues long. In germline, CDR1 is MNHEY, CDR2 SVGAGI. The CDR3 spells CASRRGWGFQETQYF. CDR3 bases: TGTGCCAGCAGAAGGGGGTGGGGTTTCCAAGAGACCCAGTACTTC.

The chain has TRBV6-1 and TRBJ2-4; 12 bases are shared with TRBD2. J lost 0 bases, V lost 0 bases, and 6 bases had no gene match. The V gene's germline CDR1 is MNHNS and CDR2 SASEGT. The CDR3 totals 19 residues. For the CDR3, the DNA is TGTGCCAGCAGTGAAGCGACTAGCGGGGGTAATTTAGCCAAAAACATTCAGTACTTC. This encodes CASSEATSGGNLAKNIQYF.

This clone appeared a single time. The J gene is TRBJ2-7, the V gene TRBV5-1; possibly TRBD1 for D (5 bases). With 0 bases removed from V and 2 bases from J, the gap between germline ends came to 9 bases. CDR1 SGHRS and CDR2 YFSETQ come from the germline V gene. The CDR3 is 14 residues long. The CDR3 loop is CASSLGVGAYEQYF. DNA of the CDR3: TGCGCCAGCAGCTTGGGTGTAGGGGCCTACGAGCAGTACTTC.